This T cell receptor (beta chain) was retrieved from a study of T cells in Graves' hyperthyroidism and ophthalmopathy. Notes on the study in general: Ophthalmopathy prediction by the model preceded onset by a median about 6 months.

This CDR3 has 18 amino acids. From germline, CDR1 is SGHRS and CDR2 YFSETQ. Deletions cut 1 base from V and 0 bases from J, with 17 bases between. Amplification of TCR beta CDR3 regions was performed using RNA transcripts as template. RT-PCR in the first round (using the HTBI primer set) targeted the TCR CDR3. MiXCR, run by TCRdb on the multiplex PCR reads, gives a single entry per CDR3 protein. The data hold roughly 300,000 distinct CDR3 sequences, with approximately 13% observed a single time. Patients counted as stable if ophthalmopathy did not develop within 18 months. Details on this clonotype: Its target is not known.

Sequencing was carried out using blood. This clonotype was obtained from a woman in her twenties or thirties with Graves' hyperthyroidism. The chain has TRBV5-1 and TRBJ2-1; a weak D match, TRBD2 (5 bases). CDR3 sequence: CASSLSRGPRDSYNEQFF. CDR3 nucleotide sequence: TGCGCCAGCAGCTTGAGTCGCGGGCCCCGTGACTCCTACAATGAGCAGTTCTTC.